The 17 T cell receptor beta chains in this list originate from one sample, sequenced in a study of T cell clones after liver transplantation. Libraries were prepared by immunoSEQ multiplex PCR; TCRdb keeps only in-frame clonotypes and omits some of them. The table shows about 78,000 clones, with approximately 80% occurring only once. The source was CD4+ T cells from blood, collected before liver transplant. The source of these receptors is a human donor who received a liver transplant.

The chain combines TRBV19 with TRBJ2-7; no clear D gene. Germline assignment: CDR1 LNHDA and CDR2 SQIVND (reference sequence). The CDR3 has 13 residues. Trimming pared 5 bases from V and 4 bases from J, leaving 12 bases between. The CDR3 region is CASSRWVLYEQYF. The DNA for the CDR3 is TGTGCCAGTAGTCGTTGGGTGTTATACGAGCAGTACTTC.

The genes are TRBV30 and TRBJ1-4; D possibly corresponds to TRBD1 (6 bases). Germline assignment: CDR1 GTSNPN and CDR2 SVGIG (reference sequence). The V and J ends lost 4 bases and 2 bases respectively, with 23 bases between them. The CDR3 contains 18 residues. CDR3 sequence reads: CAWKELGAGKATNEKLFF. The CDR3 bases are TGTGCCTGGAAAGAGCTGGGGGCAGGGAAAGCGACTAATGAAAAACTGTTTTTT.

The V gene is TRBV6-4, the J gene TRBJ1-1, with no clear D. Germline values: CDR1 MRHNA, CDR2 SNTAGT. CDR3 length: 13 amino acids. Deletions cut 6 bases from V and 0 bases from J, with 8 bases between. CDR3 in DNA: TGTGCCAGCAGCCGCCTAATGAACACTGAAGCTTTCTTT. It is translated as CASSRLMNTEAFF.

Only one count was recorded for this clone. J is TRBJ1-5 and V is TRBV7-2; a possible D gene is TRBD1 (5 bases). This CDR3 contains 17 residues. V dropped 1 base and J dropped 2 bases, with 15 bases sitting between them. From germline, CDR1 is SGHTA and CDR2 FQGNSA. Written as DNA, the CDR3 is TGTGCCAGCAGCTTAGAGTTCGGGAGAGGGGGCAATCAGCCCCAGCATTTT. This translates into CASSLEFGRGGNQPQHF.

The J gene is TRBJ2-2, the V gene TRBV6-1, with 11 bases fitting TRBD2. This CDR3 has 15 residues. After removal of 6 bases from V and 0 bases from J, the junction contained 0 bases not matched to a gene. CDR1 MNHNS and CDR2 SASEGT come from the germline V gene. The CDR3 spells CASRGLAANTGELFF. The CDR3, as DNA: TGTGCCAGCAGGGGACTAGCGGCGAACACCGGGGAGCTGTTTTTT.

The rearrangement joins TRBV29-1 to TRBJ1-3; TRBD1 might be the D (5 bases). Per germline, CDR1 SQVTM and CDR2 ANQGSEA. Deletions cut 4 bases from V and 0 bases from J, with 13 bases between. The CDR3 covers 15 residues. The CDR3 nucleotides are TGCAGCGTTGGCGGGGGAGGCTTCTCTGGAAACACCATATATTTT. Protein product: CSVGGGGFSGNTIYF.

The CDR3, as DNA: TGCGCCAGCGGGCAAGCGGGAGTAAAAGATACGCAGTATTTT. Translating it yields CASGQAGVKDTQYF. The chain joins TRBV10-2 to TRBJ2-3; TRBD2 matches at 8 bases. Per the germline V gene, CDR1 is WSHSY and CDR2 is SAAADI. V was clipped by 8 bases and J by 5 bases; unmatched bases: 9. The CDR3 runs 14 residues.

This rearrangement joins TRBV25-1 to TRBJ2-7; D is unresolved. From germline, CDR1 is MGHDK and CDR2 SYGVNS. This CDR3 has 17 residues. V shed 2 bases and J shed 3 bases, with 20 bases lying between them. CDR3 loop: CASSEGVLSEKRYEQYF. CDR3 sequence (DNA): TGTGCCAGCAGTGAAGGAGTGTTGTCAGAGAAGCGCTACGAGCAGTACTTC.

This clone was recorded a few times. The chain carries TRBV19 and TRBJ2-7; D is possibly TRBD1 (5 bases). V was cut by 3 bases and J by 10 bases, with 13 bases left in between. Germline CDR1 LNHDA, CDR2 SQIVND (reference sequence). There are 12 residues in the CDR3. The CDR3 sequence is CASSINRGSQYF. Here the CDR3 DNA reads TGTGCCAGTAGTATCAATAGGGGTTCTCAGTACTTC.

This clone was observed a single time. The V gene is TRBV6-5, the J gene TRBJ1-1, with 7 positions matching TRBD1. This CDR3 has 13 residues. The germline V gene encodes CDR1 MNHEY and CDR2 SVGAGI. The trim removed 7 bases at V and 4 bases at J, leaving 6 bases unmatched. CDR3 loop: CASTLGQRTEAFF. The CDR3 coding sequence is TGTGCCAGCACCCTGGGACAGCGCACTGAAGCTTTCTTT.

V gene TRBV29-1 combines with J gene TRBJ2-5, with 7 bases lining up with TRBD2. CDR1 and CDR2 (germline): SQVTM, ANQGSEA. The CDR3 consists of 15 residues. J gave up 5 bases and V 4 bases, and 13 bases lay outside the gene matches. The CDR3 DNA sequence: TGCAGCGTTGGTCGGAGCGGGAACGCCGCGGAGACCCAGTACTTC. Residues: CSVGRSGNAAETQYF.

The chain couples TRBV7-8 to TRBJ1-5; no clear D. The germline V and J ends were trimmed by 5 bases and 10 bases, with 12 bases remaining between them. The CDR3 contains 12 residues. CDR1 and CDR2 (germline): SGHVS, FQNEAQ. The CDR3 region is CASSPTPSPQHF. CDR3 bases: TGTGCCAGCAGCCCGACCCCGAGCCCCCAGCATTTT.

CDR3 sequence (DNA): TGTGCCAGCGGGGATGGCTACACCTTC. As protein: CASGDGYTF. The rearrangement links TRBV28 to TRBJ1-2; D is unclear. CDR1 and CDR2 from the germline V gene are MDHEN and SYDVKM. V was shortened by 8 bases and J by 6 bases, with 4 bases between the two germline ends. This CDR3 spans 9 amino acids.

The sample holds one count of this clone. The chain carries TRBV6-5 and TRBJ2-2; 8 nucleotides line up with TRBD2. V was clipped by 8 bases and J by 7 bases; unmatched bases: 12. This CDR3 is 15 amino acids long. CDR1 is MNHEY, CDR2 SVGAGI, per germline. The CDR3 loop reads CASAGRGGDVGELFF. In nucleotides, the CDR3 is TGTGCCAGCGCCGGGAGGGGAGGGGACGTCGGGGAGCTGTTTTTT.

The chain links TRBV9 to TRBJ1-2; D not resolved. The CDR3 is 12 residues long. V lost 3 bases to trimming and J lost 2 bases, with 5 bases between them. Germline V gives CDR1 SGDLS, CDR2 YYNGEE. CDR3 nucleotide sequence: TGTGCCAGCAGCGACGGCAACTATGGCTACACCTTC. Translating it yields CASSDGNYGYTF.

The chain is built from TRBV11-2 and TRBJ1-1, with D perhaps TRBD1 (6 bases). CDR1 SGHAT and CDR2 FQNNGV come from the germline V gene. The CDR3 is 15 amino acids. The V and J ends lost 5 bases and 5 bases respectively, with 18 bases between them. Here the CDR3 reads CASSAAQGGRTEAFF. The CDR3 DNA reads as TGTGCCAGCAGCGCAGCACAGGGAGGTAGAACTGAAGCTTTCTTT.

This clone has only one observation. The chain employs TRBV11-2 and TRBJ2-7; the D is unclear. Per germline, CDR1 SGHAT and CDR2 FQNNGV. The CDR3 contains 14 residues. V was clipped by 5 bases and J by 1 base, with 12 bases between them. Here the CDR3 reads CASSPGFSSYEQYF. In nucleotides, the CDR3 is TGTGCCAGCAGCCCAGGATTTTCGTCCTACGAGCAGTACTTC.